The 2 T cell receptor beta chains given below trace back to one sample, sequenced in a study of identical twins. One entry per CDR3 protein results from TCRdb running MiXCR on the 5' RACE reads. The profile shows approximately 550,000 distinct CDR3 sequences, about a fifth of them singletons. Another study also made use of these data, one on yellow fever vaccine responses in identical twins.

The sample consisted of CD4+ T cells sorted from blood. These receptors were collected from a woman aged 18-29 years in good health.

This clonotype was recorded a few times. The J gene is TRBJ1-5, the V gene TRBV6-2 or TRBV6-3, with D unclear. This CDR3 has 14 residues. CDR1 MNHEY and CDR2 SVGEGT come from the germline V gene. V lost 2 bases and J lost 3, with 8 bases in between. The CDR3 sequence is CASSYLADNQPQHF. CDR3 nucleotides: TGTGCCAGCAGTTACCTCGCCGACAATCAGCCCCAGCATTTT.

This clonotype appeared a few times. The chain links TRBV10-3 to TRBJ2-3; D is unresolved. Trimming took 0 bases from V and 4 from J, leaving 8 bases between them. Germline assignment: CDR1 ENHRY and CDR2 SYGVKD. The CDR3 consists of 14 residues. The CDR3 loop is CAISESQGSDTQYF. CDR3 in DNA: TGTGCCATCAGTGAGTCACAAGGGTCAGATACGCAGTATTTT.